Each of the 25 T cell receptor gamma chains below was sequenced from the same sample in a study of Vδ1+ human thymocytes. Study-wide findings and caveats: In the thymus, TRG and TRD repertoires looked highly polyclonal with Gaussian CDR3 lengths.

Sequences come from RNA converted to cDNA by reverse transcription. The CDR3 regions were amplified by multiplex PCR from V-gene primers to a constant-region primer. TCRdb used CATT to re-call clones from the multiplex PCR reads. The repertoire holds about 36,000 gamma-chain clones, with 20% to 25% as singletons. No antigen has been assigned to these receptors. Sequenced input: Vdelta1+ gamma-delta thymocytes from the thymus. The sample's subset: FACS-sorted CD3+ TCRalphabeta- TCRVdelta1+ TCRVdelta2- thymocytes. Receptors originate from a girl under three years old who had congenital heart surgery.

Only a few counts were recorded for this clone. The genes are TRGV2 and TRGJ1 or TRGJ2. In germline, CDR1 is EGSNGY, CDR2 YDSYNSKV. J gave up 3 bases and V 6 bases, and 5 bases lay outside the gene matches. The CDR3 is made up of 12 amino acids. CDR3 in amino acids: CATWLVYYKKLF. The CDR3 bases are TGTGCCACCTGGTTGGTTTATTATAAGAAACTCTTT.

The chain carries TRGV3 and TRGJ1 or TRGJ2. CDR1 and CDR2 from the germline V gene are VTNTFY and YDVSTARD (reference sequence). Trimming took 0 bases from V and 12 from J; bases not matched to a gene: 11. This CDR3 has 13 amino acids. The CDR3 reads CATWDRDVIWKLF. CDR3 sequence (DNA): TGTGCCACCTGGGACAGGGACGTCATTTGGAAACTCTTT.

J is TRGJ1 or TRGJ2 and V is TRGV4. Germline assignment: CDR1 EGSTGY and CDR2 YDSYTSSV. There are 15 residues in the CDR3. Germline trimming cut 5 bases from V and 4 bases from J; bases unmatched to any gene: 14. This chain's CDR3 is CATWGPDRRYYKKLF. CDR3 DNA: TGTGCCACCTGGGGACCTGATCGTAGATATTATAAGAAACTCTTT.

V is TRGV3 and J is TRGJ1 or TRGJ2. Germline assignment: CDR1 VTNTFY and CDR2 YDVSTARD (reference sequence). Trimming at V came to 2 bases and at J to 3 bases, leaving 7 bases not matched to a gene. The CDR3 is 14 amino acids. CDR3 DNA sequence: TGTGCCACCTGGGACACACTGCGTTATTATAAGAAACTCTTT. Its translation: CATWDTLRYYKKLF.

This clone has more than one count but fewer than ten. This sequence joins TRGV9 and TRGJ1 or TRGJ2. CDR1 and CDR2 (germline): GITISATS, ISYDGTV (reference sequence). With V trimmed by 5 bases and J by 5 bases, 9 bases remained unmatched. This CDR3 comprises 13 residues. CDR3 protein: CALWVPADYKKLF. Written as DNA, the CDR3 is TGTGCCTTGTGGGTCCCAGCCGATTATAAGAAACTCTTT.

There are a few counts of this clone. The V gene is TRGV8, the J gene TRGJP2. The CDR3 runs to 14 residues. Germline V gives CDR1 VENAVY, CDR2 YDSYNSRV. V lost 7 bases and J lost 0; bases outside the gene matches: 5. Here the CDR3 reads CATCVYSSDWIKTF. As DNA, the CDR3 is TGTGCCACCTGTGTCTATAGTAGTGATTGGATCAAGACGTTT.

This clone was counted only a few times. The V and J genes are TRGV4 and TRGJ1 or TRGJ2. Germline V gene data show CDR1 as EGSTGY and CDR2 as YDSYTSSV. The length of the CDR3 is 14 residues. J was trimmed by 6 bases and V by 2 bases; bases with no gene match: 10. The CDR3 sequence is CATWDVPLGYKKLF. The CDR3 DNA is TGTGCCACCTGGGATGTCCCGCTCGGTTATAAGAAACTCTTT.

In its sample, this clone was seen a few times. This could be a read error, since a much larger clone is one nucleotide away. This same CDR3 is encoded by further DNA sequences in the sample. The chain links TRGV2 to TRGJ1 or TRGJ2. The CDR3 length is 13 residues. In germline, CDR1 is EGSNGY, CDR2 YDSYNSKV. J lost 6 bases, V lost 0 bases, and 5 bases had no gene match. The chain's CDR3 is CATWDGRFYKKLF. The CDR3 DNA follows: TGTGCCACCTGGGACGGGCGGTTTTATAAGAAACTCTTT.

This clone was counted a few times. In the same sample, other DNA sequences code for this CDR3. The J gene is TRGJ1 or TRGJ2, the V gene TRGV2. This CDR3 contains 12 residues. In germline, CDR1 is EGSNGY, CDR2 YDSYNSKV. With 0 bases clipped from V and 10 bases from J, the junction kept 6 bases outside the gene matches. This CDR3 reads CATWDGPSKKLF. In DNA, the CDR3 is TGTGCCACCTGGGACGGGCCAAGCAAGAAACTCTTT.

The chain combines TRGV4 with TRGJ1 or TRGJ2. Germline trimming cut 5 bases from V and 7 bases from J; bases unmatched to any gene: 8. The CDR3 spans 12 residues. Germline V lookup: CDR1 EGSTGY, CDR2 YDSYTSSV. The CDR3 loop is CATWVGGYKKLF. The CDR3 DNA reads TGTGCCACCTGGGTTGGAGGATATAAGAAACTCTTT.

V gene TRGV3 combines with J gene TRGJ1 or TRGJ2. Trimming at V came to 5 bases and at J to 10 bases, leaving 14 bases not matched to a gene. This CDR3 region has 13 residues. Germline V gene data show CDR1 as VTNTFY and CDR2 as YDVSTARD (reference sequence). CDR3 sequence: CATWAHFGGKKLF. In nucleotides, the CDR3 is TGTGCCACCTGGGCCCACTTTGGAGGGAAGAAACTCTTT.

This clone has a count of ten or more. Other DNA sequences in this sample translate to the same CDR3. The rearrangement links TRGV3 to TRGJ1 or TRGJ2. CDR3 length equals 11 residues. Germline loops: CDR1 VTNTFY, CDR2 YDVSTARD (reference sequence). J gave up 12 bases and V 0 bases, and 5 bases lay outside the gene matches. The CDR3: CATWDRLRKLF. In nucleotides, the CDR3 is TGTGCCACCTGGGACAGGCTGAGGAAACTCTTT.

Turning to this clone: This sample includes further DNA sequences coding for the same CDR3. The rearrangement links TRGV2 to TRGJ1 or TRGJ2. The CDR3 has 14 amino acids. Trimming removed 0 bases from V and 6 bases from J; junction bases left unmatched: 8. The germline V gene encodes CDR1 EGSNGY and CDR2 YDSYNSKV. The CDR3 DNA reads TGTGCCACCTGGGACGGGCGGGGGGGTTATAAGAAACTCTTT. Translating it yields CATWDGRGGYKKLF.

To note about this clone: The same CDR3 also results from other DNA sequences found in this sample. The chain combines TRGV8 with TRGJP2. The V segment lost 2 bases and the J segment 2 bases; nucleotides outside the gene matches: 2. The CDR3 covers 14 residues. From germline, CDR1 is VENAVY and CDR2 YDSYNSRV. For the CDR3, the DNA is TGTGCCACCTGGGATAAAAGTAGTGATTGGATCAAGACGTTT. Protein product: CATWDKSSDWIKTF.

This chain uses TRGV9 with TRGJ1 or TRGJ2. V lost 9 bases and J lost 8; bases outside the gene matches: 4. CDR1 is GITISATS and CDR2 is ISYDGTV in the germline V gene (reference sequence). CDR3 length: 9 residues. This chain's CDR3 is CALGNKKLF. The DNA of the CDR3 is TGTGCCTTGGGAAATAAGAAACTCTTT.

This clone was counted between two and nine times. Other DNA sequences in this sample translate to the same CDR3. The chain is built from TRGV4 and TRGJ1 or TRGJ2. The CDR3 extends over 10 amino acids. The V segment lost 9 bases and the J segment 4 bases; nucleotides outside the gene matches: 3. Germline V gene lookup returns CDR1 EGSTGY and CDR2 YDSYTSSV. CDR3 sequence (DNA): TGTGCCACCCGGTATTATAAGAAACTCTTT. Protein sequence: CATRYYKKLF.

The gene calls are TRGV9 and TRGJP. The trim removed 2 bases at V and 3 bases at J, leaving 4 bases unmatched. This CDR3 spans 17 amino acids. Germline V gene data show CDR1 as GITISATS and CDR2 as ISYDGTV (reference sequence). CDR3 in DNA: TGTGCCTTGTGGGAGGCCGCGCAAGAGTTGGGCAAAAAAATCAAGGTATTT. Its translation: CALWEAAQELGKKIKVF.

This clone was detected a few times. A much larger clonotype is one base distant, so this may be a read error. This sequence joins TRGV3 and TRGJ1 or TRGJ2. The CDR3 is made up of 12 amino acids. From germline, CDR1 is VTNTFY and CDR2 YDVSTARD (reference sequence). Trimming took 0 bases from V and 8 from J; bases not matched to a gene: 4. CDR3 DNA: TGTGCCACCTGGGACAGGTATGATAAGAAACTCTTT. The encoded protein is CATWDRYDKKLF.

About this clone itself: In the same sample, other DNA sequences code for this CDR3. The chain is built from TRGV9 and TRGJ1 or TRGJ2. The CDR3 has 13 residues. CDR1 and CDR2 (germline): GITISATS, ISYDGTV (reference sequence). Unmatched junction bases numbered 4, after V lost 2 bases and J lost 3 bases. This chain's CDR3 is CALWEATYYKKLF. CDR3 DNA: TGTGCCTTGTGGGAGGCAACTTATTATAAGAAACTCTTT.

This clone was recorded a few times. The chain has TRGV4 and TRGJ1 or TRGJ2. The CDR3 runs to 12 residues. Trimming removed 5 bases from V and 3 bases from J; junction bases left unmatched: 4. Looked up from germline, CDR1 is EGSTGY and CDR2 is YDSYTSSV. The CDR3 bases are TGTGCCACCTGGGCGGCTTATTATAAGAAACTCTTT. Its protein product is CATWAAYYKKLF.

This clone was observed a few times. This chain connects TRGV3 to TRGJ1 or TRGJ2. The CDR3 contains 15 residues. Germline CDR1 is VTNTFY and CDR2 is YDVSTARD (reference sequence). After removal of 0 bases from V and 7 bases from J, the junction contained 12 bases not matched to a gene. The CDR3 DNA reads as TGTGCCACCTGGGACAGGCTGGTCGTACGGTATAAGAAACTCTTT. Amino acid sequence: CATWDRLVVRYKKLF.

Comment on this clone: A much larger clone differs from this one at a single base, so this may be a read error. The genes are TRGV8 and TRGJ1 or TRGJ2. Germline V gene lookup returns CDR1 VENAVY and CDR2 YDSYNSRV. The CDR3 covers 13 residues. The V and J ends lost 5 bases and 2 bases, in that order; junction bases with no gene match: 6. CDR3 sequence (DNA): TGTGCCACCTGGGCCCCGCATTATTATAAGAAACTCTTT. Amino acid sequence: CATWAPHYYKKLF.

This clone was observed a handful of times. Since a much larger clone is just one base distant, this may be a read error. The chain uses TRGV8 and TRGJ1 or TRGJ2. Germline V gene lookup returns CDR1 VENAVY and CDR2 YDSYNSRV. The CDR3 totals 13 residues. V dropped 5 bases and J dropped 0; count of bases not matched to a gene: 4. The CDR3 loop reads CATWATNYYKKLF. In DNA, the CDR3 is TGTGCCACCTGGGCTACGAATTATTATAAGAAACTCTTT.

This clone showed up just once. V usage is TRGV3 and J usage is TRGJ1 or TRGJ2. CDR3 length: 16 amino acids. CDR1 and CDR2 from the germline V gene are VTNTFY and YDVSTARD (reference sequence). J lost 8 bases, V lost 0 bases, and 16 bases had no gene match. The CDR3 is CATWDRLPPFCHKKLF. CDR3 in DNA: TGTGCCACCTGGGACAGGCTCCCCCCTTTTTGCCATAAGAAACTCTTT.

Comment on this clone: Other DNA sequences in this sample translate to the same CDR3. This sequence joins TRGV2 and TRGJP2. CDR1 is EGSNGY, CDR2 YDSYNSKV, per germline. This CDR3 has 15 residues. V gave up 0 bases and J gave up 6 bases; unmatched junction bases: 7. The CDR3 reads CATWDGPRGDWIKTF. CDR3 DNA sequence: TGTGCCACCTGGGACGGGCCGAGGGGTGATTGGATCAAGACGTTT.